This entry features one T cell receptor beta chain sequence. Antigen unknown. This specimen belongs to a study of PD-L1 blockade in urothelial cancer. Study context: About 85% of the 29 patients were males with bladder-origin urothelial cancer. There were a median of about 150,000 T cells in blood samples.

Time point specified: pretreatment peripheral blood. Urothelial carcinoma in patients was locally advanced or metastatic. Only in-frame clones appear in the TCRdb table, and some are missing; sequencing was by immunoSEQ multiplex PCR. The sample carries fewer than 75,000 clones, 75% to 90% recorded once. This CDR3 has 16 amino acids. V was clipped by 2 bases and J by 1 base, with 12 bases between them. Germline loops: CDR1 MDHEN, CDR2 SYDVKM. The study, taken as a whole, reports: Durable benefit accompanied greater 3-week expansion of tumor-associated blood clones.

V is TRBV28 and J is TRBJ1-5; D might be TRBD1 (5 bases). The specimen comprised PBMCs, sampled around atezolizumab (anti-PD-L1) treatment. The source of this sequence is a man aged 70 or older with urothelial cancer. CDR3 in DNA: TGTGCCAGCAGTTTAGGTCAGGGTGGGAGCAATCAGCCCCAGCATTTT. Amino acids: CASSLGQGGSNQPQHF.